This is a list of T cell receptor beta chains from one sample in a study of T cells after yellow fever vaccination. TCRdb independently ran MiXCR on the 5' RACE reads; one entry per CDR3 protein. Seen here are 450,000 to 550,000 distinct CDR3 sequences, about a fifth observed once, and the top ten hold around 16%. Material: PBMCs, obtained more than 20 days after the first yellow fever vaccination. The receptors stem from a young man who received the YFV17D yellow fever vaccine. Each CDR3 is given with its conserved first and last residue.

V gene	CDR3 protein
TRBV5-1	CASSSGIESTDTQYF
TRBV7-9	CASSPSLTGTDTQYF
TRBV29-1	CSAAPRQHNEQFF
TRBV9	CASSSRQEPPNTGELFF
TRBV12-3/TRBV12-4	CASSPTSGRETQYF
TRBV5-1	CASSPLGNSLVEQFF
TRBV12-3/TRBV12-4	CATSRTGQTSTDTQYF
TRBV16	CASSQQLAALNEQFF
TRBV6-2/TRBV6-3	CASNQGGETQYF
TRBV5-4	CASSLAVSGGTDTQYF